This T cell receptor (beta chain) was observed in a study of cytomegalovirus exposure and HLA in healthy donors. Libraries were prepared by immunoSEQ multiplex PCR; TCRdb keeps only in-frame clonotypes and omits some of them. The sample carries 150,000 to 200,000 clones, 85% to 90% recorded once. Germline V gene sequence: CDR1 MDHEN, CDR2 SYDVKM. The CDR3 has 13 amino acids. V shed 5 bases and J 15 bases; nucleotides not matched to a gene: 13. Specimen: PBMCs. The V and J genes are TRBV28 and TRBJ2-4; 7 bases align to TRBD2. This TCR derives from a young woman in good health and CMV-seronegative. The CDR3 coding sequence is TGTGCCAGCAGTCAAACCGGGACTACCCTCGGGTACTTC. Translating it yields CASSQTGTTLGYF.